This TCR beta chain was sequenced during a study of blood T cell repertoires in COVID-19 (dated by TCRdb to the early 2020s). In the study overall: Samples from collaborators originated in the United States, Italy and Spain and spanned both the acute and convalescent phases of COVID-19. Where available, HLA class I and class II types were taken from metadata supplied by the sample provider and were not determined by assay-based typing. The material from the prospective study consisted of cDNA or gDNA derived from T cells, B-cell-depleted T cells, or PBMCs. Deeply sampled blood TCRbeta repertoires from subjects exposed to, actively infected with, or recovered from COVID-19 were included in the dataset. The sample metadata nearly always contained a de-identified subject ID, COVID-19 status, age in years and sex. The samples were drawn from two sources: the first 160 participants of the ongoing ImmuneRACE study, and 1,200 or so subjects contributed by 6 global collaborators. A freely available public database, intended as a resource for researchers studying the immune response to SARS-CoV-2, is where the repertoires were released. Overall results and qualifications from the work: How much clinical and demographic metadata was included differed by source and by participant, and the metadata was provided uncurated.

The CDR3, from cysteine to phenylalanine, totals 16 residues. Only the CDR3 DNA is retained, 48 bases long and in frame from the first base. V is shortened by 3 bases, J by 2 bases, and the region joining them spans 16 bases. The germline V gene yields SGDLS for CDR1 and YYNGEE for CDR2. A remark on this clone: Its antigen remains unidentified. No much larger clone is present one base from it, and per-base qualities are unavailable.

TCRbeta CDR3 regions were amplified from genomic DNA by means of the immunoSEQ Assay, a bias-controlled multiplex PCR. From the authors' description of their analysis: Within the assay, amplification of reference gene primers was used to estimate how many nucleated cells each sample contained. Sequence reads were collapsed and filtered to measure the absolute abundance of every unique TCRbeta CDR3 rearrangement. For each sample, productive Simpson clonality was calculated as the square root of Simpson's diversity index over productive rearrangements. This is the immuneACCESS table as TCRdb keeps it, with only in-frame sequences that have V and J called. A part of the clones is gone; compared with another copy, unresolved V genes explain less than half, and the rest is unexplained. V, J and clone size reflect that table, while D and trimming were determined from the DNA. The sample yields 150,000 to 170,000 clones; 70% to 90% were counted once. The ten largest clonotypes hold less than 10% of the sample.

One collaborating source in Seattle enrolled patients during active infection and followed them longitudinally through the course of disease. Collaborating institutions collected whole blood in K2EDTA tubes following their own protocols. For TCRbeta analysis, collaborator samples were shipped as frozen whole blood, as isolated PBMCs, or as DNA extracted from either sample type. Sequencing was carried out using peripheral blood. This clonotype originated in a woman aged 60-75 years with COVID-19, enrolled during active disease. The chain is encoded by TRBV9 joined to TRBJ2-3, and TRBD2 may be the D gene, going by 6 matching bases. The CDR3 has the sequence CASSASPGVYTDTQYF. The DNA sequence is as follows: TGTGCCAGCAGCGCATCCCCGGGGGTCTACACAGATACGCAGTATTTT. Full variable domain (CDR3 extended with the reference TRBV9 and TRBJ2-3 proteins): DSGVTQTPKHLITATGQRVTLRCSPRSGDLSVYWYQQSLDQGLQFLIQYYNGEERAKGNILERFSAQQFPDLHSELNLSSLELGDSALYFCASSASPGVYTDTQYFGPGTRLTVL.